These T cell receptor beta chains were read from a single sample in a study of chemoradiotherapy in HPV16-positive cancers. Sequenced by immunoSEQ multiplex PCR; TCRdb stores in-frame clones only, minus some. The sample has fewer than 20,000 clones, 75% to 80% seen once. The sample here was taken from a patient who underwent chemoradiotherapy. The source is a human donor with HPV-associated anogenital cancer. CDR3s leave out the opening cysteine and the closing phenylalanine or tryptophan.

v_gene: TRBV5-6
j_gene: TRBJ1-4
CDR3aa: ASSYRPSGSANEKLF

v_gene: TRBV28
j_gene: TRBJ2-7
CDR3aa: ATSGRRGGPSYEQY

v_gene: TRBV20-1
j_gene: TRBJ1-1
CDR3aa: SAPRRVKAF

v_gene: TRBV6-5
j_gene: TRBJ2-7
CDR3aa: ASSYGGGSYEQY

v_gene: TRBV28
j_gene: TRBJ1-6
CDR3aa: ASSSLRSSPLH

v_gene: TRBV2
j_gene: TRBJ1-2
CDR3aa: AEQGYNGYT

v_gene: TRBV2
j_gene: TRBJ2-3
CDR3aa: ASNLAGGRSTDTQY

v_gene: TRBV28
j_gene: TRBJ1-2
CDR3aa: ASRQGTLNYGYT

v_gene: TRBV7-2
j_gene: TRBJ2-5
CDR3aa: ASSLVSSGGQETQY

v_gene: TRBV28
j_gene: TRBJ2-6
CDR3aa: ASSPRGLAAGANVLT

v_gene: TRBV9
j_gene: TRBJ2-4
CDR3aa: ASSAEPGLVQY

v_gene: TRBV30
j_gene: TRBJ1-3
CDR3aa: AWSVGISPGNTIY

v_gene: TRBV27
j_gene: TRBJ2-7
CDR3aa: ASSGTGAYEQY

v_gene: TRBV29-1
j_gene: TRBJ2-2
CDR3aa: SVNRGLNTGELF

v_gene: TRBV18
j_gene: TRBJ1-6
CDR3aa: ASSPIAGAYNSPLH

v_gene: TRBV7-2
j_gene: TRBJ1-3
CDR3aa: ATTGRPTGNTIY

v_gene: TRBV25-1
j_gene: TRBJ1-1
CDR3aa: ASSEGTARTTEAF

v_gene: TRBV7-2
j_gene: TRBJ2-3
CDR3aa: ASSLASGGAGGYTQY

v_gene: TRBV14
j_gene: TRBJ2-5
CDR3aa: ASSQGYVETQY

v_gene: TRBV9
j_gene: TRBJ1-2
CDR3aa: ASSVAAVLYGYT

v_gene: TRBV7-9
j_gene: TRBJ2-7
CDR3aa: ASSLGEDGEQY

v_gene: TRBV7-9
j_gene: TRBJ1-1
CDR3aa: ASSLVSGAGTEAF

v_gene: TRBV5-1
j_gene: TRBJ1-1
CDR3aa: ASRPGSLNTEAF

v_gene: TRBV30
j_gene: TRBJ1-3
CDR3aa: AWKKSSGNTIY

v_gene: TRBV9
j_gene: TRBJ2-1
CDR3aa: ASSVGMGQPYNEQF

v_gene: TRBV6-1
j_gene: TRBJ1-2
CDR3aa: ASSEALLGYT

v_gene: TRBV6-1
j_gene: TRBJ1-3
CDR3aa: ASTWELSGNTIY

v_gene: TRBV7-2
j_gene: TRBJ1-2
CDR3aa: ASSPRQGNGYT

v_gene: TRBV30
j_gene: TRBJ2-5
CDR3aa: AWSVASGGETQY

v_gene: TRBV28
j_gene: TRBJ2-7
CDR3aa: ASSFQGGVEQY

v_gene: TRBV13
j_gene: TRBJ1-5
CDR3aa: ASSSDRANQPQH

v_gene: TRBV23-1
j_gene: TRBJ1-6
CDR3aa: ASRPTEGRSLYNSPLH

v_gene: TRBV30
j_gene: TRBJ2-3
CDR3aa: LAGGPSDTQY

v_gene: TRBV7-3
j_gene: TRBJ1-3
CDR3aa: ASSLDSGAGNTIY

v_gene: TRBV5-1
j_gene: TRBJ2-1
CDR3aa: ASGFRAGVGSEQF